These 26 T cell receptor beta chains originate from one sample sequenced in a study of beta chain features in type 1 diabetes. The investigators reverse transcribed all of the isolated RNA, so they sequenced expressed TCRB transcripts. Sequencing was performed with immunoSEQ multiplex PCR; in TCRdb, only in-frame clones are kept and a portion is missing. The sample holds 130,000 or so clones; approximately 9.8% are singletons and the top ten take 0.65%. Material: central memory CD4+ T cells from blood. The receptors derive from a woman aged 35 to 49 in good health.

The chain carries TRBV5-5 and TRBJ2-7; tentatively, D is TRBD1 (5 bases). The V end lost 6 bases, the J end lost 3 bases, and 16 bases lay between the germline ends. Looked up from germline, CDR1 is SGHKS and CDR2 is YYEKEE (reference sequence). The CDR3 totals 14 residues. The CDR3 sequence: CASIISTANYEQYF. The DNA of the CDR3 is TGTGCCAGCATCATATCGACAGCCAACTACGAGCAGTACTTC.

This clone was seen a handful of times. At one end the junction does not follow the germline gene, possibly because of a read error. The V gene is TRBV5-1, the J gene TRBJ2-2; the match to TRBD1 covers 8 bases. Germline-derived CDR1 and CDR2 are SGHRS and YFSETQ. The CDR3 runs 19 residues. The CDR3 sequence is CASSLRPLGRTGNPGELFF. For the CDR3, the DNA is TGCGCCAGCAGCTTGCGGCCATTGGGACGGACAGGGAACCCCGGGGAGCTGTTTTTT.

The V call is TRBV6-4, the J call TRBJ1-1; a possible D gene is TRBD1 (6 bases). V was pared by 3 bases and J by 5 bases, with 16 bases between. Germline CDR1 and CDR2: MRHNA and SNTAGT. CDR3 length: 15 amino acids. CDR3 coding DNA: TGTGCCAGCAGTGAGACGGCTGGGAGGGGGACTGAAGCTTTCTTT. Amino acids: CASSETAGRGTEAFF.

The V and J genes are TRBV6-1 and TRBJ2-1, with 8 bases matching TRBD1. The V gene end was trimmed by 8 bases and the J gene end by 8 bases; junction bases not matched to a gene: 5. The germline CDR1 and CDR2 sequences are MNHNS and SASEGT. The CDR3 covers 12 residues. CDR3 coding DNA: TGTGCCAGCGTGGACAGGGCTGATGAGCAGTTCTTC. Protein product: CASVDRADEQFF.

The table lists this clone with a few counts. The chain carries TRBV27 and TRBJ2-1; TRBD2 agrees at 10 bases. J gave up 4 bases and V 2 bases, and 8 bases lay outside the gene matches. The germline CDR1 and CDR2 sequences are MNHEY and SMNVEV (reference sequence). The CDR3 is 17 residues long. This CDR3 is CASSLQASGGVYNEQFF. The CDR3 bases are TGTGCCAGCAGTTTACAGGCCAGCGGGGGGGTATACAATGAGCAGTTCTTC.

This clone has more than one count but fewer than ten. The chain has TRBV5-1 and TRBJ2-3; TRBD2 agrees at 8 bases. The CDR3 loop spans 15 amino acids. J lost 2 bases, V lost 2 bases, and 4 bases had no gene match. The germline gives CDR1 SGHRS, CDR2 YFSETQ. The CDR3 protein is CASSLAGDPTDTQYF. CDR3 sequence (DNA): TGCGCCAGCAGCTTAGCGGGGGACCCCACAGATACGCAGTATTTT.

This clone was seen a handful of times. The chain uses TRBV2 and TRBJ2-7, with D possibly matching TRBD1 (6 bases). Looked up from germline, CDR1 is SNHLY and CDR2 is FYNNEI. The V end was cut by 7 bases, the J end by 4 bases, with 8 bases between. The CDR3 totals 11 residues. In nucleotides, the CDR3 is TGTGCCAGCACAGGGGAGTACGAGCAGTACTTC. Translating gives CASTGEYEQYF.

This clone was recorded a few times. The genes are TRBV7-9 and TRBJ2-7; D is possibly TRBD1 (5 bases). With 5 bases removed from V and 5 bases from J, the gap between germline ends came to 7 bases. The CDR3 covers 11 residues. The V gene's germline CDR1 is SEHNR and CDR2 FQNEAQ (reference sequence). The chain's CDR3 is CASSEGDEQYF. As DNA, the CDR3 is TGTGCCAGCAGCGAAGGGGACGAGCAGTACTTC.

This clone was recorded a few times. The V and J genes are TRBV6-4 and TRBJ2-7; D may be TRBD1 (6 bases). Germline V gives CDR1 MRHNA, CDR2 SNTAGT. V was trimmed by 3 bases and J by 5 bases, leaving 11 bases between them. This CDR3 is 13 amino acids long. CDR3 sequence reads: CASSEQGGDEQYF. The CDR3 DNA reads as TGTGCCAGCAGTGAACAGGGCGGAGACGAGCAGTACTTC.

V usage is TRBV4-2 and J usage is TRBJ2-5; D perhaps matches TRBD2 (6 bases). The CDR3 is 12 residues long. V lost 4 bases and J 7 bases, leaving 10 bases between the germline ends. Per the germline V gene, CDR1 is LGHNA and CDR2 is YNFKEQ. The CDR3 here is CASSRGDGTQYF. The CDR3 DNA reads as TGTGCCAGCAGCCGGGGGGACGGGACCCAGTACTTC.

The J gene is TRBJ2-5, the V gene TRBV7-2; TRBD1 matches 9 bases. J gave up 7 bases and V 5 bases, and 11 bases lay outside the gene matches. This CDR3 spans 15 amino acids. In germline, CDR1 is SGHTA, CDR2 FQGNSA. The chain's CDR3 is CASSPRQGGLLTQYF. CDR3 DNA: TGTGCCAGCAGCCCCCGACAGGGGGGTTTATTGACCCAGTACTTC.

There are many counts of this clone. The rearrangement uses TRBV4-1 and TRBJ2-3; the D gene is possibly TRBD2 (6 bases). Germline CDR1 and CDR2: MGHRA and YSYEKL. Trimming took 5 bases from V and 5 from J, leaving 23 bases between them. The CDR3 has 17 residues. The CDR3: CASSGLVRGPVRDTQYF. The CDR3 DNA reads TGCGCCAGCAGCGGACTGGTGCGGGGCCCCGTCAGAGATACGCAGTATTTT.

This clone was seen more than once but under ten times. The gene calls are TRBV5-1 and TRBJ2-5; 7 nucleotides line up with TRBD1. Germline CDR1 reads SGHRS; CDR2 reads YFSETQ. V was pared by 9 bases and J by 5 bases, with 10 bases of the junction left unmatched. The CDR3 is 13 residues long. The CDR3 coding sequence is TGCGCCACCTGTGAAGGGGGCACTGAGACCCAGTACTTC. Amino acids: CATCEGGTETQYF.

This clone was observed a handful of times. The CDR3 sequence: CATSRGQDQETQYF. CDR3 coding DNA: TGTGCCACCAGCAGAGGACAGGACCAAGAGACCCAGTACTTC. This chain links TRBV15 with TRBJ2-5; TRBD1 is a possible D gene (6 bases). Germline V CDR1 and CDR2: LNHNV, YYDKDF (reference sequence). This CDR3 is built from 14 residues. Trimming stripped 1 base from V and 0 bases from J, with 6 bases between.

The table lists this clone with many counts. The chain combines TRBV4-1 with TRBJ2-7; 8 nucleotides line up with TRBD2. This CDR3 is 15 amino acids long. Germline V gene sequence: CDR1 MGHRA, CDR2 YSYEKL. J was trimmed by 6 bases and V by 4 bases; bases with no gene match: 11. This CDR3 is CASSPRQRGLSEQYF. Written as DNA, the CDR3 is TGCGCCAGCAGCCCCCGACAGCGGGGGTTAAGCGAGCAGTACTTC.

This clone came up a few times. The chain is built from TRBV5-6 and TRBJ1-4; 8 bases agree with TRBD1. CDR1 SGHDT and CDR2 YYEEEE come from the germline V gene. J lost 10 bases, V lost 0 bases, and 8 bases had no gene match. The CDR3 is 15 residues long. The CDR3 loop reads CASSLAGQGGGKLFF. The CDR3 bases are TGTGCCAGCAGCTTGGCAGGACAGGGAGGGGGAAAACTGTTTTTT. Drawing the rest from reference TRBV5-6 and TRBJ1-4, the complete variable domain is DAGVTQSPTHLIKTRGQQVTLRCSPKSGHDTVSWYQQALGQGPQFIFQYYEEEERQRGNFPDRFSGHQFPNYSSELNVNALLLGDSALYLCASSLAGQGGGKLFFGSGTQLSVL.

The chain is built from TRBV19 and TRBJ1-3; 7 positions agree with TRBD1. The germline CDR1 and CDR2 sequences are LNHDA and SQIVND (reference sequence). This CDR3 comprises 13 residues. The trim removed 7 bases at V and 2 bases at J, leaving 2 bases unmatched. CDR3 in DNA: TGTGCCAGTAACACAGGGGCTGGAAACACCATATATTTT. Protein product: CASNTGAGNTIYF.

V is TRBV6-5 and J is TRBJ1-1; D possibly corresponds to TRBD1 (5 bases). The CDR3 is 14 amino acids. Germline V gene sequence: CDR1 MNHEY, CDR2 SVGAGI. V was trimmed by 6 bases and J by 0 bases, leaving 11 bases between them. CDR3 residues: CASSRQWMNTEAFF. DNA of the CDR3: TGTGCCAGCAGCCGACAGTGGATGAACACTGAAGCTTTCTTT.

The rearrangement uses TRBV5-1 and TRBJ2-3; 8 bases are shared with TRBD1. From germline, CDR1 is SGHRS and CDR2 YFSETQ. The CDR3 is 16 residues long. Losses at the gene ends were 3 bases for V and 5 bases for J; bases not matched to a gene: 11. The CDR3 region is CASSWGPGGVGDTQYF. Here the CDR3 DNA reads TGCGCCAGCAGCTGGGGCCCAGGGGGCGTCGGAGATACGCAGTATTTT. The full variable domain, rest sourced from reference TRBV5-1 and TRBJ2-3, is KAGVTQTPRYLIKTRGQQVTLSCSPISGHRSVSWYQQTPGQGLQFLFEYFSETQRNKGNFPGRFSGRQFSNSRSEMNVSTLELGDSALYLCASSWGPGGVGDTQYFGPGTRLTVL.

The table lists this clone with a few counts. The CDR3 sequence: CASIPRRQGGTEAFF. CDR3 bases: TGTGCCAGCATCCCCCGTCGACAGGGCGGCACTGAAGCTTTCTTT. V and J are TRBV6-5 and TRBJ1-1; TRBD1 matches 7 bases. After removal of 7 bases from V and 4 bases from J, the junction contained 12 bases not matched to a gene. Germline V lookup: CDR1 MNHEY, CDR2 SVGAGI. There are 15 residues in the CDR3.

This clone has more than one count but fewer than ten. This chain joins TRBV4-3 and TRBJ2-5, with 7 bases matching TRBD1. From germline, CDR1 is LGHNA and CDR2 YSLEER. The V and J ends lost 0 bases and 7 bases, in that order; junction bases with no gene match: 8. This CDR3 spans 15 amino acids. The CDR3 is CASSQDRQGLGTQYF. For the CDR3, the DNA is TGCGCCAGCAGCCAAGATAGACAGGGCTTGGGGACCCAGTACTTC.

V and J are TRBV2 and TRBJ1-6; no reliable D call. V was trimmed by 4 bases and J by 8 bases, leaving 15 bases between them. This CDR3 is built from 15 residues. Germline V CDR1 and CDR2: SNHLY, FYNNEI. CDR3 protein: CASSVGPPPDSPLHF. The CDR3 DNA is TGTGCCAGCAGTGTCGGTCCCCCTCCTGATTCACCCCTCCACTTT.

This clone was observed a handful of times. This CDR3 is CASSESLADTQYF. CDR3 in DNA: TGTGCCAGCAGTGAATCCCTAGCGGATACGCAGTATTTT. The chain has TRBV6-1 and TRBJ2-3; TRBD2 might be the D (6 bases). V lost 2 bases and J lost 6, with 9 bases in between. Germline CDR1 MNHNS, CDR2 SASEGT. This CDR3 comprises 13 residues.

The V and J genes are TRBV5-1 and TRBJ2-7; a possible D gene is TRBD2 (6 bases). V lost 4 bases, J lost 7 bases, and 18 bases lay in between. Germline V CDR1 and CDR2: SGHRS, YFSETQ. This CDR3 is built from 14 residues. The CDR3 here is CASSPRGAGGEQYF. The CDR3 bases are TGCGCCAGCAGCCCGCGCGGGGCGGGTGGGGAGCAGTACTTC.

This clone was detected only a few times. The gene calls are TRBV27 and TRBJ2-6; TRBD2 might be the D (5 bases). The CDR3 is 16 residues long. The germline V and J ends were trimmed by 5 bases and 1 base, with 12 bases remaining between them. CDR1 and CDR2 from the germline V gene are MNHEY and SMNVEV (reference sequence). This chain's CDR3 is CASSPRTGSGANVLTF. In nucleotides, the CDR3 is TGTGCCAGCAGTCCCCGCACGGGATCTGGGGCCAACGTCCTGACTTTC.

This clone was detected only a few times. Written as DNA, the CDR3 is TGCGCCAGCAGCCAAGATGGGGGGGCGCGGGGAAACACCATATATTTT. It translates to CASSQDGGARGNTIYF. The V call is TRBV4-3, the J call TRBJ1-3; TRBD1 might be the D (6 bases). Per germline, CDR1 LGHNA and CDR2 YSLEER. CDR3 length equals 16 residues. Trimming left V 0 bases short and J 4 bases short, with 13 bases between.